This entry is about one T cell receptor (beta chain). The data were obtained in a study of blood T cell repertoires in COVID-19. Study overall: Spain, Italy and the United States supplied samples that represented acute and convalescent COVID-19.

Germline assignment: CDR1 MNHNS and CDR2 SASEGT. The CDR3 consists of 19 residues. Losses at the gene ends were 3 bases for V and 0 bases for J; bases not matched to a gene: 13. Generated by immunoSEQ multiplex PCR, the TCRdb table keeps only in-frame clones and is missing some. This sample has roughly 150,000 clones, with roughly four fifths found just once. The chain joins TRBV6-1 to TRBJ2-1; 8 bases line up with TRBD2. This clonotype originated in a woman of 80 years or more with COVID-19, enrolled during active disease. The sequencing sample was made of peripheral blood. CDR3 DNA: TGTGCCAGCAGTGAGGGAGGCGGCGGGAGGCCGAGCTCCTACAATGAGCAGTTCTTC. This encodes CASSEGGGGRPSSYNEQFF.